The present T cell receptor beta chain was sequenced within a study of cytomegalovirus exposure and HLA in healthy donors. Study-wide context: An early data release held about 85 million unique TCRs from HLA-typed donors. Whole-study results and caveats: Later genetic work tied a missense DCLRE1C variant to beta-chain V and J trimming. Most of the TCR beta V segments (in an earlier analysis) were productive either about 90% or about 30% of the time. Cytomegalovirus-associated TCR beta chains were listed, numbering some 180.

Trimming took off 3 bases at V and 4 bases at J, with 12 bases between the two ends. Germline CDR1 and CDR2: LGHNT and FRNRAP. The CDR3 loop spans 14 amino acids. The study ran its PCR with 60 Vbeta and 13 Jbeta primers. Clones were sequenced by immunoSEQ multiplex PCR, and TCRdb holds only the in-frame ones, with some missing. The table has around 110,000 clones, roughly 9.9% seen once. Points on this clone: Its antigen remains unidentified.

The sample was PBMCs. The gene calls are TRBV12-5 and TRBJ2-5; possible D gene TRBD1, 6 bases. This TCR was recovered from a man aged 25-45 years in good health and CMV-seronegative. The CDR3 coding sequence is TGTGCTAGTGGTTTCCTTGGGACAAGAGAGACCCAGTACTTC. This encodes CASGFLGTRETQYF.